This T cell receptor (beta chain) was captured by sequencing in a study of OX40 agonist ivuxolimab in advanced cancers. As for the study in general: Partial responses were achieved by three patients, of whom one had hepatocellular carcinoma and two had cutaneous melanoma. Study-wide results and limits: Fewer expanded clones were found on average in CD4+ than in CD8+ T cells. Among expanded peripheral T cells, antigen specificity went undetermined.

In regard to this clone: Its cognate antigen is unknown.

Assay used: immunoSEQ multiplex PCR; TCRdb lists only in-frame clones, some missing. The sample shows approximately 76,000 clones, 92% of them seen only once. CDR1 and CDR2 from the germline V gene are SEHNR and FQNEAQ (reference sequence). V shed 9 bases and J 6 bases; nucleotides not matched to a gene: 9. This CDR3 is built from 13 residues. Material: CD4+ or CD8+ T cells sorted from blood, obtained in a trial of the OX40 agonist ivuxolimab. The gene calls are TRBV7-9 and TRBJ2-7; 9 bases align to TRBD1. The TCR originated in an adult with an advanced solid tumor such as melanoma, head and neck, liver or kidney cancer. CDR3 in DNA: TGTGCCAGTACCAATCCGACAGGGGGCGAGCAGTACTTC. Protein product: CASTNPTGGEQYF. The whole variable domain, filled in from reference TRBV7-9 and TRBJ2-7, reads DTGVSQNPRHKITKRGQNVTFRCDPISEHNRLYWYRQTLGQGPEFLTYFQNEAQLEKSRLLSDRFSAERPKGSFSTLEIQRTEQGDSAMYLCASTNPTGGEQYFGPGTRLTVT.